The 6 T cell receptor beta chains below were found in one sample sequenced in a study of early T cells in non-severe SARS-CoV-2 infection. TCRdb analysed the 5' RACE reads with MiXCR anew, one entry per CDR3 protein. The table records over 60,000 distinct CDR3 sequences, about 9.4% of them present only once. The material was whole blood, obtained at baseline. These receptors were collected from an adult who was a healthcare worker with PCR-confirmed SARS-CoV-2 infection or an uninfected control (not recorded which).

The chain employs TRBV30 and TRBJ2-7, with a tentative D call TRBD1 (6 bases). The germline gives CDR1 GTSNPN, CDR2 SVGIG (reference sequence). CDR3 size: 15 residues. V was clipped by 1 base and J by 0 bases, with 13 bases between them. CDR3 bases: TGTGCCTGGAGTGCGGACAGTGGAAGCTCCTACGAGCAGTACTTC. Amino acids: CAWSADSGSSYEQYF.

Notes on this clonotype: It may be a read error: a sequence one base away is much more abundant. The genes are TRBV6-1 and TRBJ2-3, with no clear D. Trimming pared 6 bases from V and 6 bases from J, leaving 4 bases between. The CDR3 has 10 amino acids. Germline V gene data show CDR1 as MNHNS and CDR2 as SASEGT. CDR3 residues: CASSFDTQYF. CDR3 coding DNA: TGTGCCAGCAGCTTCGATACGCAGTATTTT.

This clonotype was recorded many times. The V call is TRBV12-3 or TRBV12-4, the J call TRBJ2-3, with unresolved D. Trimming pared 3 bases from V and 2 bases from J, leaving 9 bases between. The CDR3 totals 14 residues. The CDR3 DNA follows: TGTGCCAGCAGTTTCGGATCATACACAGATACGCAGTATTTT. Translation: CASSFGSYTDTQYF.

This clonotype was observed a handful of times. The chain couples TRBV9 to TRBJ1-5; the D is unclear. CDR3 length: 15 amino acids. V was trimmed by 0 bases and J by 1 base, leaving 8 bases between them. The germline gives CDR1 SGDLS, CDR2 YYNGEE. For the CDR3, the DNA is TGTGCCAGCAGCGTAGGTCTGGGGAGCAATCAGCCCCAGCATTTT. The encoded protein is CASSVGLGSNQPQHF. Based on the CDR3 plus reference TRBV9 and TRBJ1-5, the full variable domain is DSGVTQTPKHLITATGQRVTLRCSPRSGDLSVYWYQQSLDQGLQFLIQYYNGEERAKGNILERFSAQQFPDLHSELNLSSLELGDSALYFCASSVGLGSNQPQHFGDGTRLSIL.

The chain recombines TRBV4-2 with TRBJ2-6; D not resolved. The ends were cut back, 0 bases at V and 4 bases at J, with 10 bases in the middle. This CDR3 is built from 16 residues. Germline CDR1 reads LGHNA; CDR2 reads YNFKEQ. DNA for the CDR3: TGTGCCAGCAGCCAAGAGGCAGGAGCCGGGGCCAACGTCCTGACTTTC. This translates into CASSQEAGAGANVLTF.

This clonotype was recorded a few times. The V gene is TRBV30, the J gene TRBJ1-3; no firm D call. The CDR3 loop spans 12 amino acids. Germline V gives CDR1 GTSNPN, CDR2 SVGIG (reference sequence). V lost 0 bases and J lost 4, with 4 bases in between. CDR3 in amino acids: CAWSVRGNTIYF. CDR3 bases: TGTGCCTGGAGTGTCCGAGGAAACACCATATATTTT.